The clone carrying this T cell receptor (beta chain) has only a few counts. Its antigen is not identified. The data stem from a study of T cells in Graves' hyperthyroidism and ophthalmopathy. Across the study: The authors collected peripheral blood at initial diagnosis, before any treatment. General observations from the study: Stable hyperthyroidism and ophthalmopathy were separated using 13 V-J signatures.

The V gene lost 4 bases and the J gene lost 2 bases, with 14 bases spanning the gap. Per the germline V gene, CDR1 is SGHRS and CDR2 is YFSETQ. This CDR3 is 15 amino acids long. RNA transcripts were the template for amplifying TCR beta CDR3 regions. The primer set for the first-round RT-PCR of the TCR CDR3 was HTBI. Via MiXCR, TCRdb re-called the multiplex PCR reads, giving one row per CDR3 protein. The data show about 640,000 distinct CDR3 sequences, with about 15% seen just once and approximately 12% held by the top ten. The chain combines TRBV5-1 with TRBJ2-3; D is tentatively TRBD1 or TRBD2 (6 bases each). Source material: blood. This receptor was taken from a woman between 50 and 59 years old with Graves' ophthalmopathy. The CDR3: CASSPASGATDTQYF. The CDR3 DNA reads as TGCGCCAGCAGCCCCGCTTCGGGGGCCACAGATACGCAGTATTTT.